What follows describes a single TCR beta chain. The antigen remains unidentified. This record comes from a study of T-cell memory formation after mild COVID-19. Broader study findings: Contracting CD4+ clones lay largely in CM and EM, with CD8+ ones residing in EMRA.

The V and J ends lost 7 bases and 8 bases respectively, with 18 bases between them. CDR1 and CDR2 (germline): LGHNT, FRNRAP. The CDR3 sequence is 14 residues long. TCRdb re-called the 5' RACE reads with MiXCR, one entry per CDR3 protein. The table shows 70,000 to 100,000 distinct CDR3 sequences, with approximately 16% occurring only once. The sequenced sample consisted of PBMCs or a T cell subset sorted from them (not recorded which). This sequence was found in a man aged 18 to 35 who had mild COVID-19 (a few samples of this study predate the infection). Cell type and time point are not known. The rearrangement joins TRBV12-5 to TRBJ2-1; D may match TRBD1 or TRBD2 (7 bases each). The DNA for the CDR3 is TGTGCTAGTGTCGAAGGGAGGGGGCAGGATGAGCAGTTCTTC. Amino acids: CASVEGRGQDEQFF.